Shown below are 7 T cell receptor beta chains from a single sample sequenced in a study of T cells in localized non-small cell lung cancer. Data came from immunoSEQ multiplex PCR; TCRdb stores just in-frame clones and leaves some out. The table shows 16,000 or so clones, with around nine tenths occurring only once. Sequenced material: peripheral blood, taken before any cancer treatment. These receptors originate from a male donor at least 60 years old with stage II squamous cell lung carcinoma.

V is TRBV6-4 and J is TRBJ2-6; TRBD1 is a possible D gene (6 bases). CDR3 length: 15 residues. V was shortened by 6 bases and J by 2 bases, with 11 bases between the two germline ends. The germline CDR1 and CDR2 sequences are MRHNA and SNTAGT. The CDR3 DNA reads as TGTGCCAGCAGCTCACAGGGTACTGGGGCCAACGTCCTGACTTTC. Translation: CASSSQGTGANVLTF.

V usage is TRBV18 and J usage is TRBJ2-7; 7 positions agree with TRBD1. This CDR3 comprises 15 residues. V lost 2 bases and J lost 1; bases outside the gene matches: 5. Germline values: CDR1 KGHSH, CDR2 LQKENI. CDR3 sequence: CASSPETGISYEQYF. For the CDR3, the DNA is TGTGCCAGCTCACCAGAGACAGGGATATCCTACGAGCAGTACTTC.

The V call is TRBV15, the J call TRBJ1-1, with D possibly TRBD1 on 5 matching bases. The CDR3 is 14 amino acids. From germline, CDR1 is LNHNV and CDR2 YYDKDF (reference sequence). V was trimmed by 9 bases and J by 6 bases, leaving 20 bases between them. CDR3 protein: CATTAGHEVAEAFF. CDR3 nucleotides: TGTGCCACTACCGCAGGACATGAAGTTGCTGAAGCTTTCTTT.

The chain is built from TRBV18 and TRBJ2-1; no clear D. The CDR3 is made up of 13 amino acids. CDR1 and CDR2 (germline): KGHSH, LQKENI. V was shortened by 2 bases and J by 8 bases, with 10 bases between the two germline ends. The CDR3 here is CASSPRPTDEQFF. For the CDR3, the DNA is TGTGCCAGCTCACCAAGACCCACCGATGAGCAGTTCTTC.

This chain links TRBV5-6 with TRBJ2-7, with TRBD2 identical over 8 bases. Trimming took 0 bases from V and 3 from J; bases not matched to a gene: 5. CDR1 and CDR2 (germline): SGHDT, YYEEEE. The CDR3 has 15 amino acids. CDR3 loop: CASSLGLASFYEQYF. The CDR3 DNA sequence: TGTGCCAGCAGCTTGGGACTAGCGTCCTTCTACGAGCAGTACTTC.

The chain is built from TRBV7-6 and TRBJ2-7; 9 bases align to TRBD1. V shed 5 bases and J 0 bases; nucleotides not matched to a gene: 5. The CDR3 length is 15 residues. CDR1 and CDR2 from the germline V gene are SGHVS and FNYEAQ. CDR3 DNA: TGTGCCAGCAGCCCGGGACAGGGAAGCTCCTACGAGCAGTACTTC. This gives the protein CASSPGQGSSYEQYF.

The chain carries TRBV2 and TRBJ1-4, with a possible D match to TRBD1 (6 bases). V was cut by 7 bases and J by 4 bases, with 13 bases left in between. CDR3 length: 14 residues. CDR1 SNHLY and CDR2 FYNNEI come from the germline V gene. The DNA for the CDR3 is TGTGCCAGCACCAGAGGGGGGGTTAATGAAAAACTGTTTTTT. Translation: CASTRGGVNEKLFF.